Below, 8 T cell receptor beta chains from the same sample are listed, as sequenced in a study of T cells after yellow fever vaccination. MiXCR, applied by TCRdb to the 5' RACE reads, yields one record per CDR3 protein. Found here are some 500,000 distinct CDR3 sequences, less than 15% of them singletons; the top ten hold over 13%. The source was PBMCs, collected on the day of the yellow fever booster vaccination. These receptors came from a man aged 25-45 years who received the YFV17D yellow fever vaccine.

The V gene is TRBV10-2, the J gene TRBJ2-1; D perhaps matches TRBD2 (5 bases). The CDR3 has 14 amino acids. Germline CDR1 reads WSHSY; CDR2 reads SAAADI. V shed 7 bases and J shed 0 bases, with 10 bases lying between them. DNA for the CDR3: TGCGCCAGCAAAGGACTGGGCTCCTACAATGAGCAGTTCTTC. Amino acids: CASKGLGSYNEQFF.

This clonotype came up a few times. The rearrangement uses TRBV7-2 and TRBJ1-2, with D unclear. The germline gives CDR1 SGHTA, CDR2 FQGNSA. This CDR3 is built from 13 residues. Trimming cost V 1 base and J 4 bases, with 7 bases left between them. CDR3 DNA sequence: TGTGCCAGCAGCTTAGGGCCCCGCTATGGCTACACCTTC. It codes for CASSLGPRYGYTF.

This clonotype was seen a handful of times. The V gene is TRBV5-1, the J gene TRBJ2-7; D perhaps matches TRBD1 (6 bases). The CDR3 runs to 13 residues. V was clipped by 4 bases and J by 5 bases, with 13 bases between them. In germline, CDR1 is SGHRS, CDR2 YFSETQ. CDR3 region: CASSPGTNDEQYF. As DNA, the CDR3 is TGCGCCAGCAGCCCCGGGACAAACGACGAGCAGTACTTC.

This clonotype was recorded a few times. The CDR3 sequence: CAISEDGPRETQYF. In DNA, the CDR3 is TGTGCCATCAGTGAGGACGGTCCGAGGGAGACCCAGTACTTC. The chain has TRBV10-3 and TRBJ2-5, with D unclear. In germline, CDR1 is ENHRY, CDR2 SYGVKD. The CDR3 length is 14 residues. Trimming stripped 2 bases from V and 5 bases from J, with 12 bases between.

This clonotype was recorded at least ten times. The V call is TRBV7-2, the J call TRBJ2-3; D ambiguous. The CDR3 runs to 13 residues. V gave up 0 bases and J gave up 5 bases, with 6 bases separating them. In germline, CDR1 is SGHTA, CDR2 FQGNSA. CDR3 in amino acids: CASSLALRDTQYF. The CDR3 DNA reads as TGTGCCAGCAGCTTAGCGCTACGAGATACGCAGTATTTT.

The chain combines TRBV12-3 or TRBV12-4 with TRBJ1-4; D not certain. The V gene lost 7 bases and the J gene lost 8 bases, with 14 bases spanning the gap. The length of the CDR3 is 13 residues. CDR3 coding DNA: TGTGCCAGCACCCATCATGCGAAGGAAAAACTGTTTTTT. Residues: CASTHHAKEKLFF.

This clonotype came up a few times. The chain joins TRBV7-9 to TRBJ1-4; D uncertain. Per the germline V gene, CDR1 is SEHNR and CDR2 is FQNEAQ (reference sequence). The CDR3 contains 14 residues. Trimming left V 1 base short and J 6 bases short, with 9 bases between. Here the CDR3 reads CASSLGVGHEKLFF. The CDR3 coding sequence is TGTGCCAGCAGCTTAGGTGTAGGCCATGAAAAACTGTTTTTT.

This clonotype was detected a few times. CDR3 loop: CASSLVPDGLVGAGELFF. The CDR3 DNA follows: TGCGCCAGCAGCCTAGTTCCGGATGGGTTGGTTGGCGCCGGGGAGCTGTTTTTT. This chain connects TRBV4-3 to TRBJ2-2; no reliable D call. Germline V lookup: CDR1 LGHNA, CDR2 YSLEER. Trimming removed 4 bases at V and 6 bases at J, with 24 bases between. This CDR3 is built from 18 residues.